Each of the 27 T cell receptor beta chains below was sequenced from the same sample in a study of T-cell memory formation after mild COVID-19. Via MiXCR, TCRdb re-called the 5' RACE reads, giving one row per CDR3 protein. The sample lists 30,000 to 35,000 distinct CDR3 sequences; roughly 21% were seen once. Source material: PBMCs or a T cell subset sorted from them (not recorded which). The receptors derive from an adult who had mild COVID-19 (a few samples of this study predate the infection). Cell type and time point are not known.

This clonotype was found once. The CDR3 coding sequence is TGTGCCATCAGCTCAAGTACTAGCGGGGTTGAGACCCAGTACTTC. It is translated as CAISSSTSGVETQYF. The chain combines TRBV10-3 with TRBJ2-5, with 10 bases matching TRBD2. The CDR3 is 15 amino acids. J lost 5 bases, V lost 6 bases, and 9 bases had no gene match. Germline V lookup: CDR1 ENHRY, CDR2 SYGVKD.

The chain is built from TRBV7-9 and TRBJ1-2, with 7 bases aligning to TRBD1. CDR1 and CDR2 (germline): SEHNR, FQNEAQ (reference sequence). After removal of 4 bases from V and 3 bases from J, the junction contained 5 bases not matched to a gene. The CDR3 is made up of 14 amino acids. The CDR3 bases are TGTGCCAGCAGCTCGCCGGGACAGTACTATGGCTACACCTTC. It codes for CASSSPGQYYGYTF.

The chain carries TRBV9 and TRBJ1-5; D gene ambiguous. Trimming pared 2 bases from V and 5 bases from J, leaving 5 bases between. This CDR3 region has 12 residues. Germline CDR1 SGDLS, CDR2 YYNGEE. CDR3: CASSVGDQPQHF. Here the CDR3 DNA reads TGTGCCAGCAGCGTTGGCGATCAGCCCCAGCATTTT. The full variable domain, completed using reference TRBV9 and TRBJ1-5, is DSGVTQTPKHLITATGQRVTLRCSPRSGDLSVYWYQQSLDQGLQFLIQYYNGEERAKGNILERFSAQQFPDLHSELNLSSLELGDSALYFCASSVGDQPQHFGDGTRLSIL.

This clonotype was observed at least ten times. This sequence joins TRBV4-1 and TRBJ1-2, with 8 positions matching TRBD1. Germline CDR1 MGHRA, CDR2 YSYEKL. V lost 4 bases, J lost 7 bases, and 11 bases stayed unmatched. CDR3 size: 15 residues. The CDR3 region has the DNA TGCGCCAGCAGCCCTTTCGGACAGGGAAAGGGTGGCTACACCTTC. Translating it yields CASSPFGQGKGGYTF.

This clonotype was detected many times. V usage is TRBV14 and J usage is TRBJ2-1; 10 bases match TRBD2. V lost 4 bases, J lost 6 bases, and 6 bases stayed unmatched. CDR3 length equals 15 residues. CDR1 and CDR2 from the germline V gene are SGHDN and FVKESK. Here the CDR3 reads CASSLLAGVSNEQFF. DNA for the CDR3: TGTGCCAGCAGCCTTCTAGCGGGAGTTTCCAATGAGCAGTTCTTC.

This clonotype was seen many times. The V gene is TRBV20-1, the J gene TRBJ2-7, with a tentative D call TRBD2 (6 bases). Germline V gene lookup returns CDR1 DFQATT and CDR2 SNEGSKA (reference sequence). CDR3 length: 13 residues. V dropped 5 bases and J dropped 5 bases, with 16 bases sitting between them. In nucleotides, the CDR3 is TGCAGTGCTGATCCGGGAGCTCGGGACGAGCAGTACTTC. This gives the protein CSADPGARDEQYF.

There are a few counts of this clonotype. The gene calls are TRBV5-1 and TRBJ1-1, with TRBD1 matching over 7 bases. The germline CDR1 and CDR2 sequences are SGHRS and YFSETQ. This CDR3 has 15 amino acids. V was clipped by 0 bases and J by 4 bases; unmatched bases: 6. CDR3 loop: CASSLGRGTSTEAFF. The CDR3 DNA is TGCGCCAGCAGCTTGGGCAGGGGGACGAGCACTGAAGCTTTCTTT.

This clonotype has a count of ten or more. V is TRBV7-9 and J is TRBJ2-3; possibly TRBD1 or TRBD2 for D (5 bases each). CDR1 is SEHNR, CDR2 FQNEAQ, per germline (reference sequence). The CDR3 loop spans 15 amino acids. With 1 base removed from V and 2 bases from J, the gap between germline ends came to 10 bases. The CDR3 nucleotides read TGTGCCAGCAGCTTAGAGGGGACGGCCACAGATACGCAGTATTTT. It codes for CASSLEGTATDTQYF.

The table lists this clonotype with many counts. The chain links TRBV29-1 to TRBJ2-7; 10 nucleotides match TRBD1. The CDR3 is 13 amino acids. V lost 6 bases to trimming and J lost 3 bases; unmatched junction nucleotides: 5. The germline gives CDR1 SQVTM, CDR2 ANQGSEA. The CDR3 loop is CSVRTGGSYEQYF. CDR3 nucleotide sequence: TGCAGCGTAAGGACAGGGGGGAGCTACGAGCAGTACTTC.

This clonotype was detected a few times. This rearrangement joins TRBV5-1 to TRBJ2-7; 7 bases fit TRBD1. V lost 0 bases and J lost 6; bases outside the gene matches: 9. This CDR3 is 15 amino acids long. Germline V CDR1 and CDR2: SGHRS, YFSETQ. The DNA for the CDR3 is TGCGCCAGCAGCTTGGATCCGGCAGGGGGATTCGAGCAGTACTTC. Amino acids: CASSLDPAGGFEQYF. The full variable domain, with the rest looked up from reference TRBV5-1 and TRBJ2-7, is KAGVTQTPRYLIKTRGQQVTLSCSPISGHRSVSWYQQTPGQGLQFLFEYFSETQRNKGNFPGRFSGRQFSNSRSEMNVSTLELGDSALYLCASSLDPAGGFEQYFGPGTRLTVT.

V is TRBV15 and J is TRBJ2-6; 7 nucleotides align to TRBD1. This CDR3 region has 12 residues. V lost 0 bases, J lost 17 bases, and 4 bases stayed unmatched. CDR1 is LNHNV and CDR2 is YYDKDF in the germline V gene (reference sequence). The CDR3, as DNA: TGTGCCACCAGCAGAGATTCTGGACAGGTGACTTTC. Translation: CATSRDSGQVTF.

The genes are TRBV5-4 and TRBJ1-6; 9 bases align to TRBD1. Germline loops: CDR1 SGHNT, CDR2 YYREEE (reference sequence). J was trimmed by 9 bases and V by 3 bases; bases with no gene match: 4. The length of the CDR3 is 14 residues. CDR3 amino acids: CASSSTGGSSPLHF. For the CDR3, the DNA is TGTGCCAGCAGCTCAACAGGGGGCTCTTCACCCCTCCACTTT.

This clonotype was seen at least ten times. The chain joins TRBV7-9 to TRBJ2-1, with 11 positions matching TRBD2. The CDR3 has 15 amino acids. The V gene end was trimmed by 5 bases and the J gene end by 6 bases; junction bases not matched to a gene: 6. Germline values: CDR1 SEHNR, CDR2 FQNEAQ (reference sequence). CDR3 sequence: CASSKTSGTRNEQFF. In DNA, the CDR3 is TGTGCCAGCAGCAAGACTAGCGGGACCCGCAATGAGCAGTTCTTC.

The table lists this clonotype with many counts. The rearrangement links TRBV18 to TRBJ1-5; TRBD1 matches 8 bases. The V and J ends lost 3 bases and 2 bases, in that order; junction bases with no gene match: 3. Germline V gene data show CDR1 as KGHSH and CDR2 as LQKENI. There are 15 residues in the CDR3. The DNA of the CDR3 is TGTGCCAGCTCACCTGGACAGGGCCGCAATCAGCCCCAGCATTTT. Translated: CASSPGQGRNQPQHF.

This clonotype was observed a handful of times. The V call is TRBV12-3 or TRBV12-4, the J call TRBJ1-5; weak D call: TRBD1 (6 bases). The V and J ends lost 3 bases and 6 bases respectively, with 15 bases between them. The CDR3 extends over 15 amino acids. The CDR3 protein is CASSFGRGVGQPQHF. DNA for the CDR3: TGTGCCAGCAGTTTCGGCAGGGGAGTAGGTCAGCCCCAGCATTTT.

This clonotype appeared many times. The V call is TRBV24-1, the J call TRBJ2-1; tentatively, D is TRBD2 (6 bases). The CDR3 loop spans 13 amino acids. Between the trimmed V and J ends, which lost 4 bases and 10 bases, there was a span of 13 bases. Germline V gene data show CDR1 as KGHDR and CDR2 as SFDVKD. The CDR3 reads CATSDDHGGEQFF. CDR3 nucleotide sequence: TGTGCCACCAGTGACGACCACGGGGGAGAGCAGTTCTTC.

This clonotype was picked up many times. The chain recombines TRBV5-1 with TRBJ1-1; 11 bases match TRBD1. Germline CDR1 reads SGHRS; CDR2 reads YFSETQ. The V and J ends lost 3 bases and 4 bases, in that order; junction bases with no gene match: 2. The CDR3 is 14 amino acids. CDR3 sequence (DNA): TGCGCCAGCAGCTGGGGGACAGGGGGCACTGAAGCTTTCTTT. Translating gives CASSWGTGGTEAFF.

This clonotype was found many times. The chain couples TRBV5-1 to TRBJ1-1, with a possible D match to TRBD1 (5 bases). The V and J ends lost 4 bases and 8 bases respectively, with 21 bases between them. The CDR3 consists of 15 residues. CDR1 is SGHRS and CDR2 is YFSETQ in the germline V gene. CDR3 DNA: TGCGCCAGCAGCCCGGAGGGGAGGGCAGCGACCGAAGCTTTCTTT. Encoded protein: CASSPEGRAATEAFF. Using reference TRBV5-1 and TRBJ1-1 for the parts outside the CDR3, the full variable domain is KAGVTQTPRYLIKTRGQQVTLSCSPISGHRSVSWYQQTPGQGLQFLFEYFSETQRNKGNFPGRFSGRQFSNSRSEMNVSTLELGDSALYLCASSPEGRAATEAFFGQGTRLTVV.

Ten or more counts support this clonotype. The chain couples TRBV7-9 to TRBJ1-1; the match to TRBD1 covers 12 bases. Trimming removed 6 bases from V and 13 bases from J; junction bases left unmatched: 18. The CDR3 loop spans 16 amino acids. Germline CDR1 is SEHNR and CDR2 is FQNEAQ (reference sequence). The CDR3 nucleotides read TGTGCCAGCAGGAATGCCGGGACAGGGGGCATTGGTGTCGGTTTCTTT. Protein sequence: CASRNAGTGGIGVGFF.

For this clonotype: A read error may be the cause here, since a much bigger clone is one base away. The gene calls are TRBV5-1 and TRBJ2-3, with 8 positions matching TRBD1. The germline V gene encodes CDR1 SGHRS and CDR2 YFSETQ. After removal of 7 bases from V and 3 bases from J, the junction contained 13 bases not matched to a gene. The CDR3 sequence is 16 residues long. CDR3 residues: CASGPPVGQGTDTQYF. CDR3 DNA: TGCGCCAGCGGCCCTCCCGTTGGACAGGGAACAGATACGCAGTATTTT.

This clonotype was observed at least ten times. The chain carries TRBV29-1 and TRBJ1-2; D is possibly TRBD1 (6 bases). The CDR3 sequence is 14 residues long. V was pared by 6 bases and J by 6 bases, with 20 bases between. Germline V CDR1 and CDR2: SQVTM, ANQGSEA. The CDR3 loop reads CSVGPIPRTDGYTF. The CDR3 DNA follows: TGCAGCGTCGGGCCCATCCCAAGGACAGATGGCTACACCTTC.

In its sample, this clonotype was seen many times. As DNA, the CDR3 is TGTGCCAGCTCACCGGGACCGGGAGGAAGGGAGCTGTTTTTT. Its translation is CASSPGPGGRELFF. This chain uses TRBV18 with TRBJ2-2; 7 nucleotides align to TRBD2. Germline V gene sequence: CDR1 KGHSH, CDR2 LQKENI. The CDR3 runs 14 residues. Losses at the gene ends were 3 bases for V and 9 bases for J; bases not matched to a gene: 7.

This clonotype was counted ten times or more. This sequence joins TRBV11-2 and TRBJ2-2; the D gene is possibly TRBD2 (5 bases). CDR1 is SGHAT, CDR2 FQNNGV, per germline. The CDR3 has 15 amino acids. Trimming removed 5 bases at V and 5 bases at J, with 15 bases between. The CDR3 DNA reads as TGTGCCAGCAGCCCTACCGTTTCGGGGACCGGGGAGCTGTTTTTT. It yields the protein CASSPTVSGTGELFF.

The V gene is TRBV7-9, the J gene TRBJ2-7; D remains unclear. This CDR3 is built from 14 residues. The V gene lost 5 bases and the J gene lost 0 bases, with 11 bases spanning the gap. The V gene's germline CDR1 is SEHNR and CDR2 FQNEAQ (reference sequence). The CDR3 protein is CASSNSDSSYEQYF. The CDR3 DNA follows: TGTGCCAGCAGCAACAGTGATAGCTCCTACGAGCAGTACTTC.

This clonotype has ten or more counts. CDR3: CASSVGTSGNTIYF. DNA for the CDR3: TGTGCCAGCAGTGTCGGGACGTCAGGAAACACCATATATTTT. The chain recombines TRBV6-1 with TRBJ1-3; TRBD1 is a possible D gene (5 bases). Between the trimmed V and J ends, which lost 4 bases and 4 bases, there was a span of 11 bases. The germline gives CDR1 MNHNS, CDR2 SASEGT. The CDR3 extends over 14 amino acids.

This clonotype has a count of ten or more. The chain has TRBV18 and TRBJ2-2, with 9 bases lining up with TRBD1. V lost 8 bases to trimming and J lost 0 bases; unmatched junction nucleotides: 4. CDR1 is KGHSH and CDR2 is LQKENI in the germline V gene. The CDR3 runs to 15 residues. The CDR3, as DNA: TGTGCCAGCCCAACAGGGGGCACGAACACCGGGGAGCTGTTTTTT. Encoded protein: CASPTGGTNTGELFF. The whole variable domain, remainder taken from reference TRBV18 and TRBJ2-2, is NAGVMQNPRHLVRRRGQEARLRCSPMKGHSHVYWYRQLPEEGLKFMVYLQKENIIDESGMPKERFSAEFPKEGPSILRIQQVVRGDSAAYFCASPTGGTNTGELFFGEGSRLTVL.

This clonotype was detected ten times or more. This chain joins TRBV7-7 and TRBJ1-1; TRBD1 matches at 10 bases. Germline CDR1 is SSHAT and CDR2 is FNYEAQ (reference sequence). CDR3 length: 16 amino acids. V trimming: 3 bases; J trimming: 4 bases; junction bases outside the gene matches: 8. The CDR3 DNA sequence: TGTGCCAGCAGCTTCGTCGGGACAGGGGAGGTCACTGAAGCTTTCTTT. Protein: CASSFVGTGEVTEAFF. Full variable domain (outside the CDR3, taken from reference TRBV7-7 and TRBJ1-1): GAGVSQSPRYKVTKRGQDVTLRCDPISSHATLYWYQQALGQGPEFLTYFNYEAQPDKSGLPSDRFSAERPEGSISTLTIQRTEQRDSAMYRCASSFVGTGEVTEAFFGQGTRLTVV.